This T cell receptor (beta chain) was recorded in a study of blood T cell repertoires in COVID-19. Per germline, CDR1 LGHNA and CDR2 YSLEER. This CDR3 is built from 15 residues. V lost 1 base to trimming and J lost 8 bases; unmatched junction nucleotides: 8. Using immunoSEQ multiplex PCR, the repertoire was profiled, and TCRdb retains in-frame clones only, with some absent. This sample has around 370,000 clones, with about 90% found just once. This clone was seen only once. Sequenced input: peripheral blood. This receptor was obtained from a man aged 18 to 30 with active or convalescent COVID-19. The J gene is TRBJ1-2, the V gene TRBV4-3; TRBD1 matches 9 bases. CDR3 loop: CASSQGGQGRGGYTF. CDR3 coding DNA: TGCGCCAGCAGCCAAGGGGGACAGGGAAGAGGCGGCTACACCTTC.